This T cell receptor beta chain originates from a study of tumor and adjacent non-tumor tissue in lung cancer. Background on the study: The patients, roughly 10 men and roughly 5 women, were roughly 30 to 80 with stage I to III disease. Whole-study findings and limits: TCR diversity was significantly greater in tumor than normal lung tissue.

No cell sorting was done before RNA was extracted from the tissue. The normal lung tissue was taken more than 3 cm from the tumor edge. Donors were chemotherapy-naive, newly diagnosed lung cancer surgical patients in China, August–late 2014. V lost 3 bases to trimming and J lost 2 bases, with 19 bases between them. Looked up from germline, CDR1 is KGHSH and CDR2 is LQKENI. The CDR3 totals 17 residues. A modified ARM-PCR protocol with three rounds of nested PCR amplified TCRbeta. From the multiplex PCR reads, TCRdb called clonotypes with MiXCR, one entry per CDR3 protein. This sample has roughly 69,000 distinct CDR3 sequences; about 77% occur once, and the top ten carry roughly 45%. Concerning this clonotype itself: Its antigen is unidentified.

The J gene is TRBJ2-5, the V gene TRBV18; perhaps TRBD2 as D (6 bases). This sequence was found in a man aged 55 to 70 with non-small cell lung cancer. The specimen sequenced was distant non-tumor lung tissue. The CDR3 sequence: CASSPVLATTGQETQYF. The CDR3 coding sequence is TGTGCCAGCTCACCGGTTCTAGCGACAACGGGGCAAGAGACCCAGTACTTC. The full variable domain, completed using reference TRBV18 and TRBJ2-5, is NAGVMQNPRHLVRRRGQEARLRCSPMKGHSHVYWYRQLPEEGLKFMVYLQKENIIDESGMPKERFSAEFPKEGPSILRIQQVVRGDSAAYFCASSPVLATTGQETQYFGPGTRLLVL.